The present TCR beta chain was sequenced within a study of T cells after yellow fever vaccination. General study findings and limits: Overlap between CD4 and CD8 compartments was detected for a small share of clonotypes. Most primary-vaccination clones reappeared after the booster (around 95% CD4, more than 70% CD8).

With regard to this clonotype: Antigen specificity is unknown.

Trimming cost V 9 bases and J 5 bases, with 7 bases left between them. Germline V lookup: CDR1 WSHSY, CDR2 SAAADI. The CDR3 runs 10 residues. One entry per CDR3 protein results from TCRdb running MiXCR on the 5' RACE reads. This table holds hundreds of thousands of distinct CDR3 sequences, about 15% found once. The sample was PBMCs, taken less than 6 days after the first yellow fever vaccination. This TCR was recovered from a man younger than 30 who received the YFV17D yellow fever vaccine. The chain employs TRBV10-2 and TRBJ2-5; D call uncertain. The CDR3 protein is CASMLETQYF. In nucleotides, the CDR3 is TGCGCCAGTATGCTGGAGACCCAGTACTTC.